This T cell receptor (beta chain) was captured by sequencing in a study of T-cell reconstitution after alpha-beta-depleted transplantation in children. The authors prepared the TCRbeta library with unique molecular identifiers. Using its own MiXCR run on the PCR reads, TCRdb lists one record per CDR3 protein. The data hold 400,000 to 500,000 distinct CDR3 sequences, with roughly a tenth observed a single time. The germline V gene has CDR1 SQVTM and CDR2 ANQGSEA. V was pared by 5 bases and J by 5 bases, with 4 bases between. The CDR3 sequence is 10 residues long. This clonotype has a handful of counts.

This clonotype was obtained from a human donor who donated a stem cell graft to a child with acute myeloid leukemia. This material consisted of PBMCs from the stem cell graft donor, taken from the stem cell graft. V gene TRBV29-1 combines with J gene TRBJ2-1; D not resolved. CDR3 in DNA: TGCAGCGTTTTCGACAATGAGCAGTTCTTC. Translation gives CSVFDNEQFF.